What follows are 28 T cell receptor beta chains derived from one specimen sequenced in a study of cytomegalovirus exposure and HLA in healthy donors. The PCR had 60 Vbeta and 13 Jbeta primers. Data came from immunoSEQ multiplex PCR; TCRdb stores just in-frame clones and leaves some out. The sample contains some 120,000 clones, approximately 81% of which appear only once. The source material was PBMCs. These receptors originate from a young woman in good health and CMV-seropositive.

CDR3 sequence: CASSPIWQGFNEQYF. The CDR3 DNA reads as TGTGCCAGCTCACCAATCTGGCAGGGGTTTAACGAGCAGTACTTC. The chain is built from TRBV18 and TRBJ2-7; tentative D call: TRBD1 (6 bases). The CDR3 covers 15 residues. Germline assignment: CDR1 KGHSH and CDR2 LQKENI. V shed 2 bases and J shed 5 bases, with 16 bases lying between them.

The rearrangement uses TRBV2 and TRBJ2-5; TRBD2 aligns across 11 bases. This CDR3 has 15 residues. After removal of 7 bases from V and 0 bases from J, the junction contained 4 bases not matched to a gene. In germline, CDR1 is SNHLY, CDR2 FYNNEI. The CDR3 protein is CASKPGLADQETQYF. CDR3 coding DNA: TGTGCCAGCAAACCGGGACTAGCGGACCAAGAGACCCAGTACTTC.

The chain recombines TRBV18 with TRBJ2-1, with TRBD2 matching over 11 bases. J was trimmed by 9 bases and V by 5 bases; bases with no gene match: 6. This CDR3 region has 14 residues. Per the germline V gene, CDR1 is KGHSH and CDR2 is LQKENI. The CDR3 nucleotides read TGTGCCAGCTCAGATACTAGCGGGAGAGGTGAGCAGTTCTTC. Translating gives CASSDTSGRGEQFF.

This clone was detected only a few times. This chain links TRBV2 with TRBJ2-6; a possible D gene is TRBD1 (6 bases). V was clipped by 8 bases and J by 2 bases, with 10 bases between them. The CDR3 consists of 14 residues. Germline assignment: CDR1 SNHLY and CDR2 FYNNEI. DNA for the CDR3: TGTGCCAGCGTACAGGGTACTGGGGCCAACGTCCTGACTTTC. This sequence encodes CASVQGTGANVLTF. Combining the CDR3 with reference TRBV2 and TRBJ2-6 gives the whole variable domain EPEVTQTPSHQVTQMGQEVILRCVPISNHLYFYWYRQILGQKVEFLVSFYNNEISEKSEIFDDQFSVERPDGSNFTLKIRSTKLEDSAMYFCASVQGTGANVLTFGAGSRLTVL.

The chain combines TRBV5-4 with TRBJ2-5, with TRBD1 identical over 9 bases. The V gene end was trimmed by 7 bases and the J gene end by 0 bases; junction bases not matched to a gene: 7. There are 15 residues in the CDR3. CDR1 SGHNT and CDR2 YYREEE come from the germline V gene (reference sequence). The CDR3 region is CASAWTGEYQETQYF. The CDR3 nucleotides are TGTGCCAGCGCCTGGACAGGGGAGTACCAAGAGACCCAGTACTTC.

The chain recombines TRBV30 with TRBJ2-1; a possible D gene is TRBD2 (6 bases). V dropped 4 bases and J dropped 8 bases, with 12 bases sitting between them. Germline assignment: CDR1 GTSNPN and CDR2 SVGIG (reference sequence). This CDR3 has 12 residues. The CDR3 loop is CAWTSESDEQFF. The CDR3 nucleotides read TGTGCCTGGACTAGCGAGAGCGATGAGCAGTTCTTC.

The gene calls are TRBV14 and TRBJ1-2; 9 nucleotides agree with TRBD1. The ends lost 4 bases at V and 4 bases at J; junction bases unmatched: 4. Per the germline V gene, CDR1 is SGHDN and CDR2 is FVKESK. The length of the CDR3 is 14 residues. This CDR3 reads CASSLNRGPYGYTF. The CDR3 DNA reads as TGTGCCAGCAGCCTAAACAGGGGGCCCTATGGCTACACCTTC.

The chain recombines TRBV5-1 with TRBJ2-7; 9 bases are shared with TRBD1. The ends lost 3 bases at V and 2 bases at J; junction bases unmatched: 3. Germline values: CDR1 SGHRS, CDR2 YFSETQ. The CDR3 totals 14 residues. CDR3 sequence reads: CASSSTGGAYEQYF. In DNA, the CDR3 is TGCGCCAGCAGCTCGACAGGGGGGGCCTACGAGCAGTACTTC.

This rearrangement joins TRBV18 to TRBJ1-1; 8 bases fit TRBD1. The CDR3 is made up of 17 amino acids. J was trimmed by 0 bases and V by 2 bases; bases with no gene match: 8. Looked up from germline, CDR1 is KGHSH and CDR2 is LQKENI. Here the CDR3 DNA reads TGTGCCAGCTCACCAACCTTACGGACAGGGCTGAACACTGAAGCTTTCTTT. Translating it yields CASSPTLRTGLNTEAFF.

The chain has TRBV7-9 and TRBJ2-1, with a weak D call TRBD2 (6 bases). The V gene lost 2 bases and the J gene lost 10 bases, with 9 bases spanning the gap. The CDR3 is made up of 12 amino acids. Germline CDR1 SEHNR, CDR2 FQNEAQ (reference sequence). In DNA, the CDR3 is TGTGCCAGCAGCTTAAATAGCGGAGAGCAGTTCTTC. Its translation: CASSLNSGEQFF.

The chain couples TRBV5-1 to TRBJ2-3, with no clear D. Germline CDR1 and CDR2: SGHRS and YFSETQ. V dropped 0 bases and J dropped 2 bases, with 13 bases sitting between them. The CDR3 has 16 residues. CDR3: CASSLAVGQATDTQYF. The CDR3 DNA sequence: TGCGCCAGCAGCTTGGCAGTAGGTCAGGCCACAGATACGCAGTATTTT.

The chain recombines TRBV11-3 with TRBJ1-1; D not resolved. CDR1 and CDR2 from the germline V gene are SGHNT and YENEEA. This CDR3 is 11 amino acids long. Trimming took off 5 bases at V and 6 bases at J, with 7 bases between the two ends. The CDR3 DNA is TGTGCCAGCAGCCGCGGGGCTGAAGCTTTCTTT. The encoded protein is CASSRGAEAFF.

This chain joins TRBV9 and TRBJ2-3; the D gene is possibly TRBD2 (6 bases). V was cut by 4 bases and J by 3 bases, with 15 bases left in between. Germline CDR1 is SGDLS and CDR2 is YYNGEE. CDR3 length equals 15 residues. CDR3 sequence (DNA): TGTGCCAGCAGCACCAGCGGGTCTACTACAGATACGCAGTATTTT. This codes for CASSTSGSTTDTQYF.

The J gene is TRBJ1-2, the V gene TRBV2; D remains ambiguous. The germline V gene encodes CDR1 SNHLY and CDR2 FYNNEI. V dropped 4 bases and J dropped 4 bases, with 13 bases sitting between them. The CDR3 extends over 14 amino acids. DNA for the CDR3: TGTGCCAGCAGTGTGATAGGAGCCTTCTATGGCTACACCTTC. Protein: CASSVIGAFYGYTF.

A few counts support this clone. The V call is TRBV7-9, the J call TRBJ2-2; D remains ambiguous. Germline lookup yields CDR1 SEHNR and CDR2 FQNEAQ (reference sequence). Trimming removed 3 bases at V and 1 base at J, with 9 bases between. CDR3 length: 15 amino acids. The DNA of the CDR3 is TGTGCCAGCAGCTTCCCCCAAAAGAACACCGGGGAGCTGTTTTTT. As protein: CASSFPQKNTGELFF.

The rearrangement uses TRBV5-4 and TRBJ2-7; TRBD1 matches 9 bases. The germline CDR1 and CDR2 sequences are SGHNT and YYREEE (reference sequence). This CDR3 region has 15 residues. Trimming cost V 4 bases and J 3 bases; bases outside gene matches: 8. DNA for the CDR3: TGTGCCAGCAGCCGGACAGGGGAAGGAGGCTACGAGCAGTACTTC. Protein: CASSRTGEGGYEQYF.

In this sample, this clone turned up once. The J gene is TRBJ1-2, the V gene TRBV4-1; 8 bases agree with TRBD1. The CDR3 spans 18 residues. Losses at the gene ends were 0 bases for V and 4 bases for J; bases not matched to a gene: 13. Germline CDR1 MGHRA, CDR2 YSYEKL. The CDR3 spells CASSQDWTGTDGGYGYTF. The CDR3 DNA is TGCGCCAGCAGCCAAGATTGGACAGGGACGGACGGGGGCTATGGCTACACCTTC.

The chain employs TRBV6-5 and TRBJ2-7; TRBD1 agrees at 8 bases. The germline gives CDR1 MNHEY, CDR2 SVGAGI. Trimming cost V 6 bases and J 4 bases; bases outside gene matches: 5. The CDR3 sequence is 13 residues long. In DNA form, the CDR3 reads TGTGCCAGCAGCCGGGGACAGGAGTACGAGCAGTACTTC. Its translation is CASSRGQEYEQYF.

The V call is TRBV6-1, the J call TRBJ1-2; D uncertain. Germline V gene lookup returns CDR1 MNHNS and CDR2 SASEGT. This CDR3 has 12 amino acids. Trimming pared 5 bases from V and 4 bases from J, leaving 8 bases between. The CDR3 sequence is CASSLYTYGYTF. DNA for the CDR3: TGTGCCAGCAGTCTTTACACCTATGGCTACACCTTC.

The chain joins TRBV7-3 to TRBJ2-1, with 7 bases that match TRBD1. In germline, CDR1 is SGHTA, CDR2 FQGTGA. The V and J ends lost 4 bases and 3 bases, in that order; junction bases with no gene match: 9. The CDR3 length is 16 residues. In DNA form, the CDR3 reads TGTGCCAGCAGCTCTTCCGGGACAGTGCTCTACAATGAGCAGTTCTTC. This codes for CASSSSGTVLYNEQFF.

The chain combines TRBV5-1 with TRBJ2-1, with 10 bases lining up with TRBD1. V lost 3 bases to trimming and J lost 10 bases; unmatched junction nucleotides: 4. Germline CDR1 reads SGHRS; CDR2 reads YFSETQ. This CDR3 is 13 amino acids long. In DNA, the CDR3 is TGCGCCAGCAGCTGGGGGACAGGGGACGAGCAGTTCTTC. Its translation is CASSWGTGDEQFF.

This chain links TRBV5-6 with TRBJ2-3; weak D call: TRBD1 (5 bases). Germline V gene lookup returns CDR1 SGHDT and CDR2 YYEEEE. Trimming stripped 5 bases from V and 2 bases from J, with 18 bases between. The CDR3 has 16 amino acids. The DNA for the CDR3 is TGTGCCAGCAGGTACTTAGGGGTGCGTCCCACAGATACGCAGTATTTT. As protein: CASRYLGVRPTDTQYF.

V and J are TRBV6-5 and TRBJ2-3; no clear D. Trimming shortened V by 4 bases and J by 6 bases, and 11 bases separated the two germline ends. The length of the CDR3 is 13 residues. Germline-derived CDR1 and CDR2 are MNHEY and SVGAGI. CDR3 coding DNA: TGTGCCAGCAGTTTGCCAGGCCGCGATACGCAGTATTTT. Translation gives CASSLPGRDTQYF.

This clone appeared once. This chain links TRBV5-6 with TRBJ2-7; tentative D call: TRBD1 (6 bases). Trimming stripped 5 bases from V and 6 bases from J, with 12 bases between. The CDR3 length is 12 residues. CDR1 is SGHDT and CDR2 is YYEEEE in the germline V gene. The CDR3 region is CASSIGQSEQYF. CDR3 in DNA: TGTGCCAGCAGTATCGGACAGAGCGAGCAGTACTTC.

This clone was seen a handful of times. V gene TRBV7-8 combines with J gene TRBJ2-7; maybe TRBD1 (6 bases). The CDR3 runs to 14 residues. Germline assignment: CDR1 SGHVS and CDR2 FQNEAQ. The V end was cut by 5 bases, the J end by 0 bases, with 11 bases between. The DNA of the CDR3 is TGTGCCAGCAGCCCCCGGGACACCTCCTACGAGCAGTACTTC. Its translation: CASSPRDTSYEQYF.

The chain combines TRBV21-1 with TRBJ1-4; TRBD1 was called by the table and not checked on the DNA. TRBV21-1 is a known pseudogene. The CDR3 contains 17 residues. The CDR3 DNA sequence: TGTGCCAGCAGCAAAGGTCGTTTTATGGGGCACGGTGAAAAACTGTTTTTT. This translates into CASSKGRFMGHGEKLFF.

This chain connects TRBV6-6 to TRBJ1-5, with 7 bases fitting TRBD1. Losses at the gene ends were 10 bases for V and 2 bases for J; bases not matched to a gene: 14. This CDR3 comprises 16 residues. Germline V lookup: CDR1 MNHNY, CDR2 SVGAGI (reference sequence). CDR3 region: CAIQGGAGVGNQPQHF. CDR3 nucleotide sequence: TGTGCCATACAAGGGGGCGCTGGGGTGGGCAATCAGCCCCAGCATTTT.

This clone occurred a few times. The chain recombines TRBV7-3 with TRBJ1-1; TRBD1 is a possible D gene (6 bases). Germline V CDR1 and CDR2: SGHTA, FQGTGA. Trimming pared 5 bases from V and 5 bases from J, leaving 21 bases between. The CDR3 length is 16 residues. CDR3 protein: CASSPDPAGAQTEAFF. In DNA form, the CDR3 reads TGTGCCAGCAGCCCCGATCCAGCAGGGGCGCAGACTGAAGCTTTCTTT.